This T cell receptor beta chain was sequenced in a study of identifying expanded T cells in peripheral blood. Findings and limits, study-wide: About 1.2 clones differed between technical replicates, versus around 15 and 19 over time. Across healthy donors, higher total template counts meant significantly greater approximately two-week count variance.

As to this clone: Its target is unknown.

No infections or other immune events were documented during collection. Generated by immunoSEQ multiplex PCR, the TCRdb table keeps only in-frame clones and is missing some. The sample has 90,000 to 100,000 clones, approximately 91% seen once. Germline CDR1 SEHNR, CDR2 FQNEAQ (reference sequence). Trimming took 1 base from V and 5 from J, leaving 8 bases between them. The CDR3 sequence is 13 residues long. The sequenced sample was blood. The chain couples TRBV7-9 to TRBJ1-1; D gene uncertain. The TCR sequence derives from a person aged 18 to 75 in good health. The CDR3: CASSLGGLTEAFF. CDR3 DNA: TGTGCCAGCAGCTTAGGGGGTTTAACTGAAGCTTTCTTT.